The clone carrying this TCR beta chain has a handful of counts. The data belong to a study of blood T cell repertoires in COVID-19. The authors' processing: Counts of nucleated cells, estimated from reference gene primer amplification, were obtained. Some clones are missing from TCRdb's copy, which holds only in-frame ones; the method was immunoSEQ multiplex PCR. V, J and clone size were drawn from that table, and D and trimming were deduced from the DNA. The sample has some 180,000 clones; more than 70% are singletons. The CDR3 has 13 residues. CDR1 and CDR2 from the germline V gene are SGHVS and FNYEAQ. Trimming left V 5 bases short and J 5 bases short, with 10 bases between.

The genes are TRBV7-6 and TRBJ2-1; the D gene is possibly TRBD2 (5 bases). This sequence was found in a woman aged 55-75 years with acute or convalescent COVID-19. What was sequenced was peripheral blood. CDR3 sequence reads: CASSPEEDNEQFF. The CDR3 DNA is TGTGCCAGCAGCCCCGAGGAGGACAATGAGCAGTTCTTC.